The 20 T cell receptor beta chains given below trace back to one sample, sequenced in a study of cytomegalovirus exposure and HLA in healthy donors. PCR employed 60 Vbeta and 13 Jbeta primers. Assay: immunoSEQ multiplex PCR; the TCRdb copy retains only in-frame clones and omits some. This repertoire comprises about 52,000 clones; its ten largest clones make up more than 9.5%. The source material was PBMCs. The receptors originated from a woman aged 45-65 years in good health and CMV-seropositive.

The CDR3 loop reads CASSRSQETQYF. CDR3 nucleotides: TGTGCCAGCAGCCGTTCCCAAGAGACCCAGTACTTC. The rearrangement uses TRBV7-6 and TRBJ2-5; D uncertain. CDR1 and CDR2 from the germline V gene are SGHVS and FNYEAQ. This CDR3 is 12 amino acids long. V was clipped by 5 bases and J by 1 base, with 5 bases between them. Full variable domain (outside the CDR3, taken from reference TRBV7-6 and TRBJ2-5): GAGVSQSPRYKVTKRGQDVALRCDPISGHVSLYWYRQALGQGPEFLTYFNYEAQQDKSGLPNDRFSAERPEGSISTLTIQRTEQRDSAMYRCASSRSQETQYFGPGTRLLVL.

The chain carries TRBV19 and TRBJ1-6; 7 nucleotides agree with TRBD1. With V trimmed by 3 bases and J by 8 bases, 4 bases remained unmatched. CDR1 is LNHDA and CDR2 is SQIVND in the germline V gene (reference sequence). CDR3 length: 14 residues. The CDR3 spells CASSIGQVHSPLHF. For the CDR3, the DNA is TGTGCCAGTAGTATCGGACAGGTCCATTCACCCCTCCACTTT.

The V gene is TRBV5-5, the J gene TRBJ1-1; D gene unclear. V dropped 1 base and J dropped 0 bases, with 4 bases sitting between them. CDR1 and CDR2 from the germline V gene are SGHKS and YYEKEE (reference sequence). This CDR3 contains 13 residues. The CDR3 nucleotides read TGTGCCAGCAGCTTGATAATGAACACTGAAGCTTTCTTT. Its protein is CASSLIMNTEAFF. The full variable domain, in which reference TRBV5-5 and TRBJ1-1 provide the parts outside the CDR3, is DAGVTQSPTHLIKTRGQQVTLRCSPISGHKSVSWYQQVLGQGPQFIFQYYEKEERGRGNFPDRFSARQFPNYSSELNVNALLLGDSALYLCASSLIMNTEAFFGQGTRLTVV.

The rearrangement joins TRBV30 to TRBJ1-6; 7 nucleotides align to TRBD1. V lost 3 bases to trimming and J lost 4 bases; unmatched junction nucleotides: 0. The CDR3 length is 13 residues. Germline CDR1 reads GTSNPN; CDR2 reads SVGIG (reference sequence). The CDR3 DNA is TGTGCCTGGAGGGGACAGTATAATTCACCCCTCCACTTT. Protein product: CAWRGQYNSPLHF.

This sequence joins TRBV11-2 and TRBJ1-2; no firm D call. The germline gives CDR1 SGHAT, CDR2 FQNNGV. The CDR3 has 12 residues. V lost 0 bases and J lost 8, with 7 bases in between. CDR3: CASSLEIGGYTF. In nucleotides, the CDR3 is TGTGCCAGCAGCTTAGAGATCGGGGGCTACACCTTC.

The chain combines TRBV10-1 with TRBJ2-3; tentative D call: TRBD2 (6 bases). Trimming took 5 bases from V and 0 from J, leaving 9 bases between them. There are 14 residues in the CDR3. Germline V lookup: CDR1 WNHNN, CDR2 SYGVQD (reference sequence). Here the CDR3 reads CASSPGTSTDTQYF. The DNA for the CDR3 is TGCGCCAGCAGTCCGGGGACTAGCACAGATACGCAGTATTTT.

V usage is TRBV4-1 and J usage is TRBJ2-1; 7 nucleotides align to TRBD1. CDR1 is MGHRA and CDR2 is YSYEKL in the germline V gene. The CDR3 runs 15 residues. Trimming removed 4 bases from V and 0 bases from J; junction bases left unmatched: 3. CDR3 sequence: CASSLDRSSYNEQFF. The CDR3 DNA follows: TGCGCCAGCAGCCTGGACAGGAGCTCCTACAATGAGCAGTTCTTC.

V is TRBV19 and J is TRBJ2-1; tentative D call: TRBD1 (5 bases). Germline V gene sequence: CDR1 LNHDA, CDR2 SQIVND (reference sequence). V was pared by 3 bases and J by 2 bases, with 11 bases between. CDR3 size: 15 residues. CDR3 DNA: TGTGCCAGTAGTATTTGGGGCGTGGCCTACAATGAGCAGTTCTTC. This gives the protein CASSIWGVAYNEQFF.

The chain combines TRBV28 with TRBJ2-3; D call uncertain. V shed 6 bases and J shed 0 bases, with 7 bases lying between them. This CDR3 has 13 amino acids. Germline V lookup: CDR1 MDHEN, CDR2 SYDVKM. The CDR3 coding sequence is TGTGCCAGCAGCCCAGTGAGCACAGATACGCAGTATTTT. Protein sequence: CASSPVSTDTQYF.

The chain has TRBV7-2 and TRBJ2-2, with D tentatively TRBD1 (5 bases). The V gene's germline CDR1 is SGHTA and CDR2 FQGNSA. The CDR3 is made up of 16 amino acids. The V gene lost 2 bases and the J gene lost 0 bases, with 10 bases spanning the gap. The CDR3 here is CASSLQGATNTGELFF. Here the CDR3 DNA reads TGTGCCAGCAGCTTACAAGGGGCCACGAACACCGGGGAGCTGTTTTTT.

J is TRBJ2-1 and V is TRBV7-2; D unclear. The germline V gene encodes CDR1 SGHTA and CDR2 FQGNSA. The CDR3 runs 14 residues. V was trimmed by 5 bases and J by 3 bases, leaving 11 bases between them. The chain's CDR3 is CASSPPNSYNEQFF. CDR3 coding DNA: TGTGCCAGCAGCCCCCCGAACAGCTACAATGAGCAGTTCTTC.

The chain is built from TRBV27 and TRBJ2-1; 14 bases agree with TRBD2. The length of the CDR3 is 15 residues. The ends lost 5 bases at V and 10 bases at J; junction bases unmatched: 7. Germline V gene sequence: CDR1 MNHEY, CDR2 SMNVEV (reference sequence). The CDR3 DNA reads TGTGCCAGCAGTATGACTAGCGGGAGGGGGAAGGAGCAGTTCTTC. As protein: CASSMTSGRGKEQFF.

The chain carries TRBV28 and TRBJ1-5; tentative D call: TRBD1 (6 bases). V lost 2 bases to trimming and J lost 1 base, with 12 bases between them. There are 16 residues in the CDR3. CDR1 and CDR2 (germline): MDHEN, SYDVKM. Written as DNA, the CDR3 is TGTGCCAGCAGTTTAATAGGCAGGGGAAGCAATCAGCCCCAGCATTTT. It codes for CASSLIGRGSNQPQHF.

The chain employs TRBV2 and TRBJ1-2, with D possibly matching TRBD1 (5 bases). The CDR3 totals 12 residues. Trimming stripped 2 bases from V and 8 bases from J, with 9 bases between. Germline CDR1 reads SNHLY; CDR2 reads FYNNEI. The CDR3 is CASSEWGEGYTF. CDR3 bases: TGTGCCAGCAGTGAATGGGGGGAGGGCTACACCTTC.

V usage is TRBV19 and J usage is TRBJ2-1; TRBD2 agrees at 13 bases. Germline V gene sequence: CDR1 LNHDA, CDR2 SQIVND (reference sequence). This CDR3 contains 17 residues. V lost 4 bases to trimming and J lost 9 bases; unmatched junction nucleotides: 12. Here the CDR3 DNA reads TGTGCCAGTAGTACCCGGGGACTAGCGGGATACTATGGTGAGCAGTTCTTC. Encoded protein: CASSTRGLAGYYGEQFF. The entire variable domain, with the rest obtained from reference TRBV19 and TRBJ2-1, is as follows: DGGITQSPKYLFRKEGQNVTLSCEQNLNHDAMYWYRQDPGQGLRLIYYSQIVNDFQKGDIAEGYSVSREKKESFPLTVTSAQKNPTAFYLCASSTRGLAGYYGEQFFGPGTRLTVL.

CDR3 DNA: TGTGCCAGCAGCAGATCAGGGGACACTGAAGCTTTCTTT. The encoded protein is CASSRSGDTEAFF. The V call is TRBV2, the J call TRBJ1-1; maybe TRBD1 (6 bases). The CDR3 has 13 amino acids. Per the germline V gene, CDR1 is SNHLY and CDR2 is FYNNEI. Between the trimmed V and J ends, which lost 6 bases and 3 bases, there was a span of 11 bases.

The chain couples TRBV4-2 to TRBJ1-2, with D perhaps matching TRBD1 (5 bases). The germline V and J ends were trimmed by 0 bases and 1 base, with 9 bases remaining between them. From germline, CDR1 is LGHNA and CDR2 YNFKEQ. The CDR3 sequence is 15 residues long. This CDR3 is CASSQEQVFNYGYTF. The DNA for the CDR3 is TGTGCCAGCAGCCAAGAACAGGTTTTTAACTATGGCTACACCTTC.

The CDR3 DNA reads TGTGCCAGCAGCCTCGGACAGCCCGGGACCCAGTACTTC. It translates to CASSLGQPGTQYF. The rearrangement links TRBV5-8 to TRBJ2-5, with D possibly matching TRBD1 (6 bases). The CDR3 runs to 13 residues. Trimming removed 4 bases from V and 7 bases from J, with 14 bases in between. Germline V CDR1 and CDR2: SGHTS, YDEGEE.

V usage is TRBV4-1 and J usage is TRBJ2-5; D uncertain. V lost 0 bases and J 1 base, leaving 9 bases between the germline ends. Germline CDR1 MGHRA, CDR2 YSYEKL. The CDR3 is made up of 15 amino acids. Written as DNA, the CDR3 is TGCGCCAGCAGCCAAGATTGGCTGTTCCAAGAGACCCAGTACTTC. The encoded protein is CASSQDWLFQETQYF.

The chain couples TRBV12-5 to TRBJ2-5, with TRBD1 identical over 8 bases. The germline gives CDR1 LGHNT, CDR2 FRNRAP. The ends lost 5 bases at V and 1 base at J; junction bases unmatched: 6. The CDR3 loop spans 15 amino acids. For the CDR3, the DNA is TGTGCTAGTGGTGCCAGGGGGCTTGGCCAAGAGACCCAGTACTTC. This gives the protein CASGARGLGQETQYF.